This TCR beta chain is from a study of regulatory T cells in long-lasting Graves disease. Study-wide background: Persistence in Graves' disease denoted antithyroid drug use beyond 5 years alongside positive TSH receptor antibodies. Whole-study results and caveats: Persistent cases of Graves' showed reduced TCR diversity relative to newly diagnosed patients.

Germline lookup yields CDR1 SQVTM and CDR2 ANQGSEA. This CDR3 region has 13 residues. The V segment lost 6 bases and the J segment 5 bases; nucleotides outside the gene matches: 10. Documented time point: persistent/refractory GD, antithyroid drugs over 5 years with positive TRAb. The TCR library was prepared using RNA isolated from PBMCs. Concerning this clonotype: The antigen remains unidentified.

With iRepertoire HTBI primers and Arm-PCR of CDR3 regions, TCR beta libraries were built. TCRdb re-called the multiplex PCR reads through MiXCR, storing one row per CDR3 protein. Among some 330,000 distinct CDR3 sequences, roughly 25% were seen once, and the ten largest hold less than 30%. The source was peripheral blood mononuclear cells (PBMCs), collected when the disease was refractory, from a patient treated with antithyroid drugs. J is TRBJ2-7 and V is TRBV29-1, with 7 bases that match TRBD1. The receptor comes from a woman aged 40 to 55 with Graves disease. CDR3 amino acids: CSVLQGYSDEQYF. CDR3 nucleotide sequence: TGCAGCGTCCTACAGGGGTATTCCGACGAGCAGTACTTC.